This TCR beta chain was identified during a study of CD8+CD57+ T cells in acquired aplastic anemia listed by TCRdb under 2018. In terms of the full investigation: Extracted DNA from sorted CD4+ and CD8+ cells averaged approximately 3 ug, ranging from about 0.17 to 30 ug. For healthy donor samples, the average read count was roughly 9.9 million for CD4+ cells and 11.0 million for CD8+ cells.

TCR beta VDJ combination and CDR3 sequence profiling used genomic DNA as the template. An Illumina HiSeq 2000 was used for TCR repertoire sequencing. Concerning the study's data processing: Repertoires were assessed using TRBV/TRBJ rearrangement plots, CDR3 size and DJ length profiles, and Simpson's diversity index. The most abundant DNA sequence in the deep sequencing data was taken as the immunodominant clone. CDR3 amino acid sequences were checked for sharing between subjects and were compared against published repertoires and the VDJdb database. Using fastp at Q25 and MiXCR, TCRdb reprocessed the public reads and kept productive beta chains. Identical CDR3 proteins give one entry, which carries the most common genes and DNA. Here the V and J calls rest on TCRdb's processing, not on the authors' analysis. The sample contains a few hundred thousand distinct CDR3 sequences, about two thirds of them found a single time. Together, the top ten hold approximately 3.8% of the sample.

In this study, sorted CD4+ and CD8+ T cells from the blood of healthy subjects and of severe aplastic anemia patients had their TCR repertoires deep-sequenced. Ficoll-Paque density gradient centrifugation was used to isolate peripheral blood mononuclear cells. Before DNA extraction, CD4+ and CD8+ T cells were sorted with FACS or magnetic beads. From a lookup of the germline V gene, CDR1 and CDR2 are SNHLY and FYNNEI. With termini counted, the CDR3 has 16 amino acids. Turning to this clonotype: Its antigen remains undetermined. Since no conserved phenylalanine or tryptophan closes the CDR3, a read error is the likely cause. The DNA is omitted, as the CDR3 cannot be located on it reliably, and the CDR3 follows TCRdb's listing.

Broader findings and caveats from the paper: Between patients and healthy controls, no significant difference in CD8+ Simpson's diversity was found (P=0.060). Around 27 CD8+ CDR3 sequences were found to be shared between patients and controls, but these sequences appeared to be highly expressed in patients and within the immunodominant clones of the patients.

The receptor comes from a human donor in good health, serving as a control. Sequencing input: sorted CD4+, CD8+, or CD8+CD57+ T cells (not recorded which) from PBMCs. The rearranged segments are TRBV2 and TRBJ2-2; the DNA was not used to check the table's D call, TRBD2. CDR3 reads: CASSESKGVETQYFGP.